One and the same sample provided the 23 T cell receptor beta chains below, sequenced in a study of shared clonotypes between healthy human individuals. Using immunoSEQ multiplex PCR, the repertoire was profiled, and TCRdb retains in-frame clones only, with some absent. The data show hundreds of thousands of clones, roughly 95% seen once. CD45RO-negative cells were positively selected for CCR7, leaving out terminally differentiated effector memory CD45RA+ cells. Sequenced material: naive CD8+ T cells sorted from blood. Receptors were obtained from a woman aged 25 to 45 in good health.

This clone was seen more than once but under ten times. The CDR3 here is CASSEHGEPQHF. CDR3 bases: TGTGCCAGCAGTGAGCATGGGGAGCCCCAGCATTTT. The V and J genes are TRBV2 and TRBJ1-5; D remains unclear. The germline CDR1 and CDR2 sequences are SNHLY and FYNNEI. Trimming removed 3 bases from V and 8 bases from J, with 8 bases in between. The CDR3 runs 12 residues.

The V and J genes are TRBV5-4 and TRBJ2-7, with 7 bases identical to TRBD2. The CDR3 is made up of 19 amino acids. V lost 0 bases and J lost 4; bases outside the gene matches: 19. Germline CDR1 SGHNT, CDR2 YYREEE (reference sequence). CDR3 loop: CASSLGPRGCQRGGYEQYF. Here the CDR3 DNA reads TGTGCCAGCAGCTTGGGACCGCGAGGGTGCCAGAGGGGAGGGTACGAGCAGTACTTC.

V is TRBV19 and J is TRBJ1-2, with a tentative D call TRBD1 (6 bases). The CDR3 has 13 residues. Germline assignment: CDR1 LNHDA and CDR2 SQIVND (reference sequence). V was clipped by 5 bases and J by 4 bases, with 11 bases between them. The CDR3 coding sequence is TGTGCCAGTAGTCCTAAGGACAGCTATGGCTACACCTTC. Its translation: CASSPKDSYGYTF.

The gene calls are TRBV19 and TRBJ1-1, with a possible D match to TRBD1 (6 bases). The V end was cut by 8 bases, the J end by 4 bases, with 14 bases between. The CDR3 has 13 amino acids. CDR1 and CDR2 (germline): LNHDA, SQIVND (reference sequence). The CDR3 is CASHEGGGTEAFF. The CDR3 nucleotides are TGTGCCAGTCACGAGGGAGGGGGCACTGAAGCTTTCTTT.

The rearrangement links TRBV21-1 to TRBJ1-2; TRBD1, the table's D call, lacks a check against the DNA. TRBV21-1 is assigned pseudogene status. CDR3 length: 14 amino acids. For the CDR3, the DNA is TGTGCCAGCAGCAAATCTCAGGGATCTCTATGTTTTGTCTTC. Its translation: CASSKSQGSLCFVF.

The chain is built from TRBV4-1 and TRBJ1-2; D gene ambiguous. The V gene's germline CDR1 is MGHRA and CDR2 YSYEKL. The CDR3 sequence is 16 residues long. V was cut by 6 bases and J by 3 bases, with 20 bases left in between. The CDR3 DNA sequence: TGCGCCAGCAGTCAGCTCTCCCGGGAGCCCTACTATGGCTACACCTTC. This gives the protein CASSQLSREPYYGYTF.

V is TRBV19 and J is TRBJ2-7; the D call may be TRBD1 or TRBD2 (5 bases each). With 3 bases removed from V and 1 base from J, the gap between germline ends came to 16 bases. The CDR3 loop spans 16 amino acids. Per germline, CDR1 LNHDA and CDR2 SQIVND (reference sequence). The CDR3 reads CASSIGGAPLSYEQYF. DNA for the CDR3: TGTGCCAGTAGTATTGGGGGAGCTCCCCTATCCTACGAGCAGTACTTC.

The genes are TRBV6-1 and TRBJ2-7; the match to TRBD1 covers 7 bases. Unmatched junction bases numbered 7, after V lost 6 bases and J lost 2 bases. The CDR3 has 14 amino acids. CDR1 is MNHNS and CDR2 is SASEGT in the germline V gene. CDR3 protein: CASSWTGFAYEQYF. CDR3 in DNA: TGTGCCAGCAGCTGGACAGGATTTGCCTACGAGCAGTACTTC.

The chain is built from TRBV11-2 and TRBJ2-7; 7 bases agree with TRBD2. With 4 bases clipped from V and 6 bases from J, the junction kept 6 bases outside the gene matches. The CDR3 is 13 amino acids. Germline lookup yields CDR1 SGHAT and CDR2 FQNNGV. CDR3 nucleotide sequence: TGTGCCAGCAGCTACGTAGCGGGCTTCGAGCAGTACTTC. Its protein product is CASSYVAGFEQYF.

The J gene is TRBJ1-1, the V gene TRBV29-1; perhaps TRBD1 as D (6 bases). From germline, CDR1 is SQVTM and CDR2 ANQGSEA. V was cut by 6 bases and J by 0 bases, with 8 bases left in between. This CDR3 is built from 12 residues. The CDR3 coding sequence is TGCAGCGTCGGGGGCCTGAACACTGAAGCTTTCTTT. This translates into CSVGGLNTEAFF.

The chain employs TRBV4-2 and TRBJ2-1; a possible D gene is TRBD2 (5 bases). CDR3 length: 18 amino acids. Germline V gene data show CDR1 as LGHNA and CDR2 as YNFKEQ. Trimming took 0 bases from V and 1 from J, leaving 16 bases between them. CDR3 sequence (DNA): TGTGCCAGCAGCCAAGATGCCACTAGTATCCGGTCCTACAATGAGCAGTTCTTC. Its protein is CASSQDATSIRSYNEQFF.

This rearrangement joins TRBV4-1 to TRBJ2-3, with a tentative D call TRBD1 (6 bases). Germline V gene data show CDR1 as MGHRA and CDR2 as YSYEKL. CDR3 length equals 14 residues. V shed 2 bases and J shed 4 bases, with 10 bases lying between them. The CDR3 DNA sequence: TGCGCCAGCAGCCAATTCGGACAGCCAGATACGCAGTATTTT. The encoded protein is CASSQFGQPDTQYF.

V is TRBV2 and J is TRBJ2-7, with 10 positions matching TRBD2. Germline CDR1 SNHLY, CDR2 FYNNEI. V lost 7 bases, J lost 4 bases, and 4 bases stayed unmatched. The CDR3 covers 13 residues. CDR3 amino acids: CASTGTSEYEQYF. For the CDR3, the DNA is TGTGCCAGCACTGGGACTAGCGAGTACGAGCAGTACTTC.

Concerning this clone itself: At one of its ends the junction is not consistent with the germline gene, which may arise from a read error. The chain has TRBV10-3 and TRBJ2-1; tentative D call: TRBD2 (5 bases). The CDR3 has 13 amino acids. Germline V lookup: CDR1 ENHRY, CDR2 SYGVKD. CDR3: CAINEGSHNEQFF. The CDR3 bases are TGTGCCATCAATGAGGGATCCCACAATGAGCAGTTCTTC.

This clone appeared once. The gene calls are TRBV7-2 and TRBJ1-3; no firm D call. Germline V gives CDR1 SGHTA, CDR2 FQGNSA. CDR3 length: 13 residues. The ends were cut back, 3 bases at V and 2 bases at J, with 5 bases in the middle. CDR3 amino acids: CASSFPAGNTIYF. CDR3 coding DNA: TGTGCCAGCAGCTTCCCGGCTGGAAACACCATATATTTT.

The rearrangement links TRBV27 to TRBJ2-1; D is perhaps TRBD1 (6 bases). From germline, CDR1 is MNHEY and CDR2 SMNVEV (reference sequence). The germline V and J ends were trimmed by 0 bases and 9 bases, with 18 bases remaining between them. The CDR3 runs to 16 residues. CDR3 nucleotides: TGTGCCAGCAGTTTATCCGCGACAAACAGGGTTAGTGAGCAGTTCTTC. Translated: CASSLSATNRVSEQFF.

V usage is TRBV27 and J usage is TRBJ2-1; TRBD2 matches 13 bases. Germline trimming cut 6 bases from V and 4 bases from J; bases unmatched to any gene: 9. Germline lookup yields CDR1 MNHEY and CDR2 SMNVEV (reference sequence). This CDR3 contains 17 residues. The CDR3 coding sequence is TGTGCCAGCAGCACTAGCGGGAGGGCCTTGGCTTACAATGAGCAGTTCTTC. This encodes CASSTSGRALAYNEQFF.

The chain combines TRBV30 with TRBJ2-3; maybe TRBD2 (6 bases). V lost 1 base to trimming and J lost 4 bases, with 12 bases between them. The CDR3 length is 14 residues. From germline, CDR1 is GTSNPN and CDR2 SVGIG (reference sequence). In nucleotides, the CDR3 is TGTGCCTGGAGTGGCGGGTCGGGGGCAGATACGCAGTATTTT. Translated: CAWSGGSGADTQYF.

The chain uses TRBV5-1 and TRBJ2-7, with TRBD2 as a possible D gene (6 bases). The germline CDR1 and CDR2 sequences are SGHRS and YFSETQ. Trimming shortened V by 0 bases and J by 0 bases, and 10 bases separated the two germline ends. CDR3 length: 15 residues. The CDR3 protein is CASSLVASASYEQYF. CDR3 in DNA: TGCGCCAGCAGCTTGGTGGCTAGCGCCTCCTACGAGCAGTACTTC.

The V call is TRBV11-2, the J call TRBJ2-7; TRBD1 aligns across 9 bases. The CDR3 contains 14 residues. V lost 5 bases, J lost 1 base, and 3 bases stayed unmatched. Germline V gene lookup returns CDR1 SGHAT and CDR2 FQNNGV. The CDR3 DNA reads as TGTGCCAGCAGCCAAGGGACAGGGTCCTACGAGCAGTACTTC. Translated: CASSQGTGSYEQYF.

The rearrangement uses TRBV7-9 and TRBJ2-7; perhaps TRBD2 as D (5 bases). Looked up from germline, CDR1 is SEHNR and CDR2 is FQNEAQ (reference sequence). The CDR3 runs 16 residues. V lost 5 bases, J lost 0 bases, and 17 bases lay in between. The CDR3 nucleotides are TGTGCCAGCAGCGGAGGTGGGGTTGGGATCTCCTACGAGCAGTACTTC. Its protein product is CASSGGGVGISYEQYF.

The V call is TRBV28, the J call TRBJ2-2; the D gene is possibly TRBD1 (6 bases). Germline CDR1 is MDHEN and CDR2 is SYDVKM. The CDR3 is 16 residues long. The V and J ends lost 4 bases and 1 base respectively, with 13 bases between them. CDR3 DNA: TGTGCCAGCAGTTCCTCAGGGGAAAGGAACACCGGGGAGCTGTTTTTT. This gives the protein CASSSSGERNTGELFF.

The chain joins TRBV9 to TRBJ2-3, with a possible D match to TRBD2 (5 bases). Germline CDR1 reads SGDLS; CDR2 reads YYNGEE. The ends were cut back, 4 bases at V and 2 bases at J, with 17 bases in the middle. The CDR3 covers 16 residues. CDR3: CASSPRTGALTDTQYF. Here the CDR3 DNA reads TGTGCCAGCAGCCCCAGGACTGGCGCCCTCACAGATACGCAGTATTTT.